This is a list of T cell receptor beta chains from one sample in a study of CD8 T cells in ankylosing spondylitis. TCRdb itself ran the 5' RACE reads through MiXCR, one entry per CDR3 protein. The sample comprises roughly 64,000 distinct CDR3 sequences, 6% to 8% of which are singletons, and approximately 4.5% rests with the top ten. Sequenced input: synovial fluid, either unsorted or a sorted T cell fraction (not recorded which). The receptor source for this set is a male donor with ankylosing spondylitis. Both conserved end residues are part of each CDR3. Each record gives: J gene, D gene, V gene, clone size, CDR3 protein, CDR3 DNA. D genes are given only for firm matches. Clone size is stated in some rows and not others, as once, few, many or a class when expanded.

j_gene: TRBJ2-2
d_gene: .
v_gene: TRBV2
abundance: many
CDR3aa: CASMSAGYTGELFF
CDR3nt: TGTGCCAGCATGTCGGCAGGGTACACCGGGGAGCTGTTTTTT

j_gene: TRBJ1-1
d_gene: TRBD1
v_gene: TRBV4-2
abundance: many
CDR3aa: CASSPSLQGRAFF
CDR3nt: TGTGCCAGCAGCCCTTCCTTACAGGGGAGGGCTTTCTTT

j_gene: TRBJ2-4
d_gene: TRBD2
v_gene: TRBV28
abundance: few
CDR3aa: CASRTSGPNIQYF
CDR3nt: TGTGCCAGCAGGACTAGCGGGCCAAACATTCAGTACTTC

j_gene: TRBJ2-1
d_gene: TRBD2
v_gene: TRBV20-1
abundance: many
CDR3aa: CSAWVSGSEDEQFF
CDR3nt: TGCAGTGCTTGGGTTAGCGGGAGTGAGGATGAGCAGTTCTTC

j_gene: TRBJ2-3
d_gene: .
v_gene: TRBV20-1
abundance: few
CDR3aa: CSAGTPGGHTDTQYF
CDR3nt: TGCAGTGCTGGAACACCTGGCGGGCACACAGATACGCAGTATTTT

j_gene: TRBJ2-5
d_gene: .
v_gene: TRBV20-1
abundance: .
CDR3aa: CSAPVVQRETQYF
CDR3nt: TGCAGTGCCCCCGTGGTGCAGCGGGAGACCCAGTACTTC

j_gene: TRBJ2-2
d_gene: TRBD2
v_gene: TRBV3-1
abundance: few
CDR3aa: CASRPSGTGTGELFF
CDR3nt: TGTGCCAGCAGGCCGAGCGGGACCGGCACCGGGGAGCTGTTTTTT

j_gene: TRBJ2-7
d_gene: TRBD2
v_gene: TRBV28
abundance: many
CDR3aa: CATGLAGVLKQYF
CDR3nt: TGTGCCACCGGACTAGCGGGAGTACTGAAGCAGTACTTC

j_gene: TRBJ1-2
d_gene: TRBD1
v_gene: TRBV5-1
abundance: many
CDR3aa: CASSLAPGQGYGYTF
CDR3nt: TGCGCCAGCAGCTTGGCCCCGGGACAGGGCTATGGCTACACCTTC

j_gene: TRBJ2-6
d_gene: .
v_gene: TRBV29-1
abundance: many
CDR3aa: CSVSGNPGANVLTF
CDR3nt: TGCAGCGTTTCCGGGAACCCTGGGGCCAACGTCCTGACTTTC

j_gene: TRBJ2-1
d_gene: TRBD2
v_gene: TRBV11-3
abundance: once
CDR3aa: CASRLKREPRNEQLF
CDR3nt: TGTGCCAGCAGGTTAAAGCGGGAGCCTCGCAATGAGCAGCTCTTC

j_gene: TRBJ2-5
d_gene: TRBD1
v_gene: TRBV12-3/TRBV12-4
abundance: many
CDR3aa: CASSGQGRETQYF
CDR3nt: TGTGCCAGCAGTGGACAGGGGAGGGAGACCCAGTACTTC

j_gene: TRBJ2-2
d_gene: .
v_gene: TRBV5-5
abundance: few
CDR3aa: CASTPGRTLNTGELFF
CDR3nt: TGTGCCAGCACCCCCGGAAGGACTTTGAACACCGGGGAGCTGTTTTTT

j_gene: TRBJ1-5
d_gene: TRBD1
v_gene: TRBV6-2/TRBV6-3
abundance: .
CDR3aa: CASSGRTGGDQPQHF
CDR3nt: TGTGCCAGCAGTGGCCGGACAGGGGGTGATCAGCCCCAGCATTTT

j_gene: TRBJ2-3
d_gene: .
v_gene: TRBV19
abundance: few
CDR3aa: CASKNRGTQYF
CDR3nt: TGTGCCAGTAAAAACAGAGGTACGCAGTATTTT

j_gene: TRBJ2-1
d_gene: TRBD2
v_gene: TRBV28
abundance: many
CDR3aa: CASRAPGRGSTEQFF
CDR3nt: TGTGCCAGCAGGGCTCCCGGGCGCGGGAGTACTGAGCAGTTCTTC

j_gene: TRBJ2-7
d_gene: TRBD2
v_gene: TRBV28
abundance: many
CDR3aa: CASRSGGTYEQYF
CDR3nt: TGTGCCAGCAGGAGCGGGGGCACCTACGAGCAGTACTTC

j_gene: TRBJ2-2
d_gene: TRBD1
v_gene: TRBV7-3
abundance: many
CDR3aa: CASSFWGQGMAGELFF
CDR3nt: TGTGCCAGCAGCTTTTGGGGACAGGGCATGGCCGGGGAGCTGTTTTTT

j_gene: TRBJ2-7
d_gene: TRBD2
v_gene: TRBV7-2
abundance: many
CDR3aa: CASSFSPSGSVYEQYF
CDR3nt: TGTGCCAGCAGCTTCTCCCCCAGCGGGAGCGTCTACGAGCAGTACTTC

j_gene: TRBJ2-7
d_gene: TRBD1
v_gene: TRBV6-2/TRBV6-3
abundance: many
CDR3aa: CASSLGTGHFLYEQYF
CDR3nt: TGTGCCAGCAGTCTCGGGACAGGACATTTTCTCTACGAGCAGTACTTC

j_gene: TRBJ2-1
d_gene: .
v_gene: TRBV7-9
abundance: many
CDR3aa: CASSLMTKDNEQFF
CDR3nt: TGTGCCAGCAGCTTAATGACCAAAGACAATGAGCAGTTCTTC

j_gene: TRBJ1-5
d_gene: .
v_gene: TRBV10-3
abundance: few
CDR3aa: CAIRGLGNQPQHF
CDR3nt: TGTGCCATCAGGGGGCTGGGCAATCAGCCCCAGCATTTT